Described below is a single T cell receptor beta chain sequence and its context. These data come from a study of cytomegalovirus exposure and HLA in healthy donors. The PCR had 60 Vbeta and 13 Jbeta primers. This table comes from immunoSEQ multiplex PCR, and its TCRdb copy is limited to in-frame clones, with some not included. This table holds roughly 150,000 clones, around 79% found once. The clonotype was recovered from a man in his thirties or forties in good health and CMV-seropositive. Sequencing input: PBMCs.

The CDR3 nucleotides read TGTGCCAGCACCCCGGGACTAGCGAACACCGGGGAGCTGTTTTTT. This sequence encodes CASTPGLANTGELFF. The V call is TRBV9, the J call TRBJ2-2, with 8 bases identical to TRBD2. There are 15 residues in the CDR3. The ends lost 6 bases at V and 0 bases at J; junction bases unmatched: 4. Germline values: CDR1 SGDLS, CDR2 YYNGEE.